The 30 T cell receptor beta chains listed next were all sequenced from one sample in a study of control samples from healthy donors and cancer patients. The protocol was immunoSEQ multiplex PCR, while the TCRdb copy is restricted to in-frame clones and leaves out a portion. The sample lists 260,000 or so clones; around 79% were seen once. The sample comprised PBMCs. These receptors were collected from a woman aged 60-70 years with lung cancer.

The chain recombines TRBV20-1 with TRBJ1-1; possibly TRBD1 for D (6 bases). There are 11 residues in the CDR3. CDR1 is DFQATT and CDR2 is SNEGSKA in the germline V gene (reference sequence). V dropped 5 bases and J dropped 9 bases, with 13 bases sitting between them. As DNA, the CDR3 is TGCAGTGCTGCAGGGGAACTGAAAGCTTTCTTT. Translation gives CSAAGELKAFF.

The genes are TRBV20-1 and TRBJ1-1; D unclear. V was cut by 1 base and J by 11 bases, with 11 bases left in between. Germline loops: CDR1 DFQATT, CDR2 SNEGSKA (reference sequence). CDR3 length: 11 residues. CDR3 nucleotide sequence: TGCAGTGCTAGAGTCAAGGTCGACGCTTTCTTT. This sequence encodes CSARVKVDAFF.

The chain joins TRBV3-1 (or the pseudogene TRBV3-2) to TRBJ1-2, with TRBD1 matching 10 bases. This CDR3 region has 15 residues. Trimming took 1 base from V and 6 from J; bases not matched to a gene: 5. From germline, CDR1 is LGHDT and CDR2 YNNKEL (reference sequence). Here the CDR3 DNA reads TGTGCCAGCAGCCAAGTTGACAGGGGGCAAAATGGCTACACCTTC. The encoded protein is CASSQVDRGQNGYTF.

A word on this clone: At the DNA level, this CDR3 is encoded by other sequences in the same sample as well. Here the CDR3 reads CASSPGVNTEAFF. The CDR3 DNA sequence: TGTGCCAGCAGCCCCGGGGTGAACACTGAAGCTTTCTTT. The rearrangement links TRBV11-3 to TRBJ1-1; D gene ambiguous. Trimming took 5 bases from V and 0 from J, leaving 7 bases between them. In germline, CDR1 is SGHNT, CDR2 YENEEA. This CDR3 comprises 13 residues.

The rearrangement links TRBV5-1 to TRBJ2-2; 7 nucleotides match TRBD1. The CDR3 contains 15 residues. V trimming: 4 bases; J trimming: 0 bases; junction bases outside the gene matches: 3. The germline gives CDR1 SGHRS, CDR2 YFSETQ. The CDR3, as DNA: TGCGCCAGCAGCACAGGGGCGTCGAACACCGGGGAGCTGTTTTTT. Its translation: CASSTGASNTGELFF.

A word on this clone: This sample also contains other DNA sequences that code for the same CDR3. The chain is built from TRBV28 and TRBJ2-7, with a tentative D call TRBD2 (7 bases). In germline, CDR1 is MDHEN, CDR2 SYDVKM. The CDR3 length is 15 residues. The V end lost 6 bases, the J end lost 6 bases, and 21 bases lay between the germline ends. For the CDR3, the DNA is TGTGCCAGCAGACTGCGAGGGGGGGTGGGGCGCGAGCAGTACTTC. As protein: CASRLRGGVGREQYF.

The table lists this clone with a few counts. The genes are TRBV3-1 (or the pseudogene TRBV3-2) and TRBJ1-2, with 8 bases identical to TRBD1. The germline gives CDR1 LGHDT, CDR2 YNNKEL (reference sequence). Trimming cost V 0 bases and J 4 bases; bases outside gene matches: 4. The CDR3 has 15 amino acids. The CDR3 is CASSQDSGQGYGYTF. CDR3 DNA sequence: TGTGCCAGCAGCCAAGACTCTGGACAGGGCTATGGCTACACCTTC.

This clone was counted between two and nine times. The CDR3 sequence is CASSPLGGDQPQHF. CDR3 in DNA: TGCGCCAGCAGCCCGCTGGGGGGGGACCAGCCCCAGCATTTT. The V call is TRBV5-1, the J call TRBJ1-5; the D gene is possibly TRBD1 (5 bases). This CDR3 spans 14 amino acids. Germline V gene data show CDR1 as SGHRS and CDR2 as YFSETQ. Deletions cut 4 bases from V and 7 bases from J, with 15 bases between.

The rearrangement links TRBV15 to TRBJ2-6; no definite D call. Trimming pared 5 bases from V and 0 bases from J, leaving 8 bases between. The CDR3 spans 15 residues. Germline loops: CDR1 LNHNV, CDR2 YYDKDF (reference sequence). CDR3 protein: CATSGAGSGANVLTF. CDR3 DNA sequence: TGTGCCACCAGCGGAGCAGGCTCTGGGGCCAACGTCCTGACTTTC.

The chain is built from TRBV3-1 (or the pseudogene TRBV3-2) and TRBJ1-4; D uncertain. Germline-derived CDR1 and CDR2 are LGHDT and YNNKEL (reference sequence). V was shortened by 5 bases and J by 4 bases, with 11 bases between the two germline ends. This CDR3 comprises 14 residues. CDR3 DNA: TGTGCCAGCAGCTCCGTTTTTGGTAATGAAAAACTGTTTTTT. It is translated as CASSSVFGNEKLFF.

The CDR3 loop reads CASSLWSASTDTQYF. In DNA form, the CDR3 reads TGTGCCAGCAGTTTGTGGTCGGCCAGCACAGATACGCAGTATTTT. The chain joins TRBV27 to TRBJ2-3; no firm D call. The germline V and J ends were trimmed by 3 bases and 0 bases, with 10 bases remaining between them. The CDR3 loop spans 15 amino acids. The germline V gene encodes CDR1 MNHEY and CDR2 SMNVEV (reference sequence).

V and J are TRBV5-1 and TRBJ2-7, with a possible D match to TRBD2 (7 bases). Germline CDR1 SGHRS, CDR2 YFSETQ. The CDR3 consists of 14 residues. Here the CDR3 reads CATGPGGAAYEQYF. CDR3 in DNA: TGCGCTACGGGCCCGGGGGGCGCGGCCTACGAGCAGTACTTC.

The chain carries TRBV10-2 and TRBJ1-1, with a tentative D call TRBD1 (6 bases). CDR3 size: 12 residues. CDR1 is WSHSY and CDR2 is SAAADI in the germline V gene. V was cut by 4 bases and J by 5 bases, with 8 bases left in between. CDR3 amino acids: CASSGGGTEAFF. DNA for the CDR3: TGCGCCAGCAGTGGAGGGGGAACTGAAGCTTTCTTT.

The chain uses TRBV2 and TRBJ2-7; TRBD1 or TRBD2 may be the D gene (5 bases each). Trimming shortened V by 3 bases and J by 5 bases, and 8 bases separated the two germline ends. The CDR3 runs 12 residues. CDR1 is SNHLY, CDR2 FYNNEI, per germline. The CDR3 DNA reads as TGTGCCAGCAGTGATCTGGGGGACGAGCAGTACTTC. It is translated as CASSDLGDEQYF. The whole variable domain, remainder taken from reference TRBV2 and TRBJ2-7, is EPEVTQTPSHQVTQMGQEVILRCVPISNHLYFYWYRQILGQKVEFLVSFYNNEISEKSEIFDDQFSVERPDGSNFTLKIRSTKLEDSAMYFCASSDLGDEQYFGPGTRLTVT.

The chain has TRBV5-6 and TRBJ1-4; D gene unclear. CDR3 length equals 12 residues. Between the trimmed V and J ends, which lost 1 base and 4 bases, there was a span of 2 bases. Germline CDR1 and CDR2: SGHDT and YYEEEE. This CDR3 reads CASSLINEKLFF. Written as DNA, the CDR3 is TGTGCCAGCAGCTTGATTAATGAAAAACTGTTTTTT.

The V gene is TRBV27, the J gene TRBJ2-7, with 12 bases aligning to TRBD2. After removal of 5 bases from V and 1 base from J, the junction contained 6 bases not matched to a gene. There are 16 residues in the CDR3. Germline V gene sequence: CDR1 MNHEY, CDR2 SMNVEV (reference sequence). The CDR3 here is CASSPWTSGNSYEQYF. CDR3 nucleotides: TGTGCCAGCAGTCCCTGGACTAGCGGGAATTCCTACGAGCAGTACTTC.

The chain employs TRBV3-1 (or the pseudogene TRBV3-2) and TRBJ2-3; D may correspond to TRBD1 or TRBD2 (5 bases each). Germline V lookup: CDR1 LGHDT, CDR2 YNNKEL (reference sequence). Trimming shortened V by 1 base and J by 7 bases, and 15 bases separated the two germline ends. The CDR3 has 15 amino acids. The CDR3, as DNA: TGTGCCAGCAGCCAAGGGTCGGGACCCGGGAATACGCAGTATTTT. Amino acid sequence: CASSQGSGPGNTQYF.

This clone has a single count. The J gene is TRBJ2-7, the V gene TRBV11-2; 9 bases align to TRBD2. Germline V CDR1 and CDR2: SGHAT, FQNNGV. V dropped 1 base and J dropped 5; count of bases not matched to a gene: 6. The CDR3 covers 15 residues. The DNA for the CDR3 is TGTGCCAGCAGCTTAGCTTTAGCGGGAGTCCACGAGCAGTACTTC. It translates to CASSLALAGVHEQYF.

This chain joins TRBV5-1 and TRBJ1-3; 7 positions match TRBD1. Germline V gene sequence: CDR1 SGHRS, CDR2 YFSETQ. CDR3 length: 18 residues. V shed 4 bases and J 2 bases; nucleotides not matched to a gene: 15. The CDR3 DNA reads TGCGCCAGCAGCCCCCAACCACGACAGGGTACGACTGGAAACACCATATATTTT. It encodes CASSPQPRQGTTGNTIYF.

The J gene is TRBJ2-7, the V gene TRBV6-5; TRBD2 might be the D (5 bases). CDR1 and CDR2 (germline): MNHEY, SVGAGI. V lost 4 bases to trimming and J lost 5 bases, with 12 bases between them. CDR3 length: 13 residues. The CDR3 bases are TGTGCCAGCAGTTCGGCCCGGGGTCACGAGCAGTACTTC. This translates into CASSSARGHEQYF.

The chain links TRBV5-6 to TRBJ2-1; D is perhaps TRBD2 (5 bases). CDR1 SGHDT and CDR2 YYEEEE come from the germline V gene. The CDR3 spans 14 residues. Trimming stripped 4 bases from V and 3 bases from J, with 11 bases between. The chain's CDR3 is CASSAYGDYNEQFF. The CDR3 region has the DNA TGTGCCAGCAGCGCATACGGGGACTACAATGAGCAGTTCTTC.

The chain couples TRBV5-1 to TRBJ2-1; D not resolved. Germline V CDR1 and CDR2: SGHRS, YFSETQ. The V and J ends lost 5 bases and 4 bases respectively, with 10 bases between them. CDR3 length: 13 amino acids. The CDR3 sequence: CASRQDEYNEQFF. As DNA, the CDR3 is TGCGCCAGCAGGCAAGACGAATACAATGAGCAGTTCTTC.

The rearrangement joins TRBV11-2 to TRBJ2-5; D ambiguous. CDR1 and CDR2 from the germline V gene are SGHAT and FQNNGV. CDR3 length: 15 residues. V lost 3 bases, J lost 1 base, and 12 bases lay in between. CDR3 protein: CASSFVKGSQETQYF. For the CDR3, the DNA is TGTGCCAGCAGCTTCGTAAAGGGTTCCCAAGAGACCCAGTACTTC.

This clone was recorded once. The chain combines TRBV5-1 with TRBJ1-1; TRBD1 agrees at 9 bases. Trimming at V came to 7 bases and at J to 4 bases, leaving 8 bases not matched to a gene. The germline V gene encodes CDR1 SGHRS and CDR2 YFSETQ. The CDR3 contains 14 residues. CDR3 sequence (DNA): TGCGCCAGCCTCCGTGGGACAGGGAGCACTGAAGCTTTCTTT. It encodes CASLRGTGSTEAFF.

The chain recombines TRBV5-1 with TRBJ1-2, with D hard to call. The germline V and J ends were trimmed by 0 bases and 8 bases, with 11 bases remaining between them. Germline V gene sequence: CDR1 SGHRS, CDR2 YFSETQ. The CDR3 sequence is 13 residues long. CDR3 nucleotide sequence: TGCGCCAGCAGCTTGGACGGACGAAACGGCTACACCTTC. Encoded protein: CASSLDGRNGYTF.

This clone occurred once. This chain connects TRBV2 to TRBJ2-2, with TRBD2 identical over 14 bases. The CDR3 runs 15 residues. Germline V lookup: CDR1 SNHLY, CDR2 FYNNEI. The J segment lost 6 bases and the V segment lost 6 bases, leaving 3 bases of the junction unmatched. The CDR3 coding sequence is TGTGCCAGCAGGGGGACTAGCGGGAGTGCCGGGGAGCTGTTTTTT. Protein: CASRGTSGSAGELFF.

About this clone: The same CDR3 also results from other DNA sequences found in this sample. The rearrangement joins TRBV29-1 to TRBJ1-1; D is unclear. Trimming removed 6 bases from V and 0 bases from J, with 8 bases in between. CDR1 is SQVTM and CDR2 is ANQGSEA in the germline V gene. The CDR3 length is 12 residues. This CDR3 is CSVGRLNTEAFF. The CDR3 nucleotides read TGCAGCGTAGGACGGTTGAACACTGAAGCTTTCTTT. The full variable domain, rest sourced from reference TRBV29-1 and TRBJ1-1, is SAVISQKPSRDICQRGTSLTIQCQVDSQVTMMFWYRQQPGQSLTLIATANQGSEATYESGFVIDKFPISRPNLTFSTLTVSNMSPEDSSIYLCSVGRLNTEAFFGQGTRLTVV.

The CDR3 here is CASSRRAGAGFNSPLHF. DNA for the CDR3: TGTGCCAGCAGTCGCCGGGCGGGGGCGGGCTTTAATTCACCCCTCCACTTT. The chain employs TRBV6-6 and TRBJ1-6; a possible D gene is TRBD1 (6 bases). The CDR3 is made up of 17 amino acids. Germline CDR1 and CDR2: MNHNY and SVGAGI (reference sequence). Trimming pared 5 bases from V and 6 bases from J, leaving 20 bases between.

The V call is TRBV2, the J call TRBJ1-4; 7 bases are a match to TRBD1. CDR1 is SNHLY, CDR2 FYNNEI, per germline. The CDR3 contains 13 residues. V gave up 4 bases and J gave up 7 bases; unmatched junction bases: 3. This chain's CDR3 is CASSVGGREKLFF. The CDR3 nucleotides are TGTGCCAGCAGTGTAGGGGGCCGTGAAAAACTGTTTTTT.

V and J are TRBV5-8 and TRBJ1-3; D ambiguous. The germline V and J ends were trimmed by 4 bases and 0 bases, with 8 bases remaining between them. The germline V gene encodes CDR1 SGHTS and CDR2 YDEGEE. The CDR3 runs to 14 residues. CDR3 protein: CASSAELSGNTIYF. The CDR3 region has the DNA TGTGCCAGCAGCGCGGAACTCTCTGGAAACACCATATATTTT.